These 15 T cell receptor beta chains share one sample of origin, sequenced in a study of T cell changes during pregnancy in multiple sclerosis. The method was immunoSEQ multiplex PCR; TCRdb's version includes in-frame clones alone and lacks a portion of them. The data show tens of thousands of clones, approximately 90% seen once. Material: CD8+ T cells from peripheral blood mononuclear cells, obtained after pregnancy. The receptor set was obtained from a female donor in good health, enrolled as a control in a pregnancy study.

This clone appeared a single time. The V call is TRBV7-9, the J call TRBJ2-1; 10 bases map to TRBD2. CDR1 is SEHNR, CDR2 FQNEAQ, per germline (reference sequence). The CDR3 runs to 19 residues. Unmatched junction bases numbered 20, after V lost 4 bases and J lost 8 bases. CDR3 in amino acids: CASSWTEVVLTSGVDEQFF. CDR3 coding DNA: TGTGCCAGCAGCTGGACAGAAGTAGTCCTAACTAGCGGGGTAGATGAGCAGTTCTTC.

V is TRBV7-9 and J is TRBJ2-5, with a tentative D call TRBD1 (6 bases). The CDR3 runs to 13 residues. In germline, CDR1 is SEHNR, CDR2 FQNEAQ (reference sequence). V shed 4 bases and J shed 4 bases, with 10 bases lying between them. The CDR3 loop is CASSSRGPETQYF. The CDR3 nucleotides are TGTGCCAGCAGCTCCAGGGGCCCAGAGACCCAGTACTTC.

This rearrangement joins TRBV7-9 to TRBJ2-1, with 7 positions matching TRBD1. The CDR3 totals 14 residues. V shed 6 bases and J 4 bases; nucleotides not matched to a gene: 6. The germline CDR1 and CDR2 sequences are SEHNR and FQNEAQ (reference sequence). The CDR3 region is CASRPKQGYNEQFF. In DNA, the CDR3 is TGTGCCAGCAGACCAAAACAGGGGTACAATGAGCAGTTCTTC. The full variable domain, in which reference TRBV7-9 and TRBJ2-1 provide the parts outside the CDR3, is DTGVSQNPRHKITKRGQNVTFRCDPISEHNRLYWYRQTLGQGPEFLTYFQNEAQLEKSRLLSDRFSAERPKGSFSTLEIQRTEQGDSAMYLCASRPKQGYNEQFFGPGTRLTVL.

The chain recombines TRBV27 with TRBJ2-2; D not certain. CDR1 and CDR2 (germline): MNHEY, SMNVEV (reference sequence). The CDR3 is 12 amino acids. The V end lost 4 bases, the J end lost 3 bases, and 3 bases lay between the germline ends. The chain's CDR3 is CASSSDTGELFF. The CDR3 coding sequence is TGTGCCAGCAGTTCGGACACCGGGGAGCTGTTTTTT.

The chain employs TRBV7-9 and TRBJ1-1; 7 positions match TRBD1. The V and J ends lost 1 base and 8 bases, in that order; junction bases with no gene match: 1. The CDR3 contains 12 residues. Looked up from germline, CDR1 is SEHNR and CDR2 is FQNEAQ (reference sequence). The CDR3 sequence is CASSLGGQEAFF. The CDR3 nucleotides are TGTGCCAGCAGCTTAGGGGGACAGGAAGCTTTCTTT.

This chain connects TRBV11-2 to TRBJ1-2; 7 bases agree with TRBD1. Germline V CDR1 and CDR2: SGHAT, FQNNGV. Losses at the gene ends were 5 bases for V and 7 bases for J; bases not matched to a gene: 10. The CDR3 totals 14 residues. CDR3: CASSRQGGSFGYTF. The CDR3 DNA reads TGTGCCAGCAGCCGACAGGGAGGTTCCTTTGGCTACACCTTC.

The DNA of the CDR3 is TGTGCCAGCAGCTTGGACAGCGGGGTAGCAGAGACCCAGTACTTC. Translating gives CASSLDSGVAETQYF. The chain employs TRBV5-8 and TRBJ2-5; 7 nucleotides align to TRBD2. This CDR3 has 15 amino acids. Germline CDR1 and CDR2: SGHTS and YDEGEE. The trim removed 0 bases at V and 4 bases at J, leaving 6 bases unmatched.

The V call is TRBV15, the J call TRBJ2-6; perhaps TRBD1 as D (6 bases). Deletions cut 3 bases from V and 4 bases from J, with 16 bases between. CDR3 length: 17 residues. The germline CDR1 and CDR2 sequences are LNHNV and YYDKDF (reference sequence). The CDR3 bases are TGTGCCACCAGCAGGGTTACAGGGTTAGCAGGGGCCAACGTCCTGACTTTC. It encodes CATSRVTGLAGANVLTF.

The table lists this clone with a few counts. V and J are TRBV30 and TRBJ2-7; D perhaps matches TRBD1 (6 bases). CDR1 and CDR2 (germline): GTSNPN, SVGIG (reference sequence). V was trimmed by 5 bases and J by 1 base, leaving 12 bases between them. The CDR3 is 13 residues long. The CDR3 bases are TGTGCCTGGGTCAGTACAGGGTCCTACGAGCAGTACTTC. This translates into CAWVSTGSYEQYF.

The rearrangement links TRBV19 to TRBJ2-1; D not certain. From germline, CDR1 is LNHDA and CDR2 SQIVND (reference sequence). The CDR3 runs to 16 residues. V was clipped by 3 bases and J by 4 bases, with 16 bases between them. The CDR3 nucleotides read TGTGCCAGTAGTATCAACGGCCCTAGAAGTTACAATGAGCAGTTCTTC. Translating it yields CASSINGPRSYNEQFF.

This clone was counted a few times. V usage is TRBV10-1 and J usage is TRBJ2-7, with 7 bases that match TRBD2. CDR1 and CDR2 (germline): WNHNN, SYGVQD (reference sequence). The CDR3 length is 13 residues. The trim removed 10 bases at V and 2 bases at J, leaving 8 bases unmatched. The CDR3 DNA is TGCGCCACCAGACTAGCAAAACCCTACGAGCAGTACTTC. Translated, it gives CATRLAKPYEQYF.

This chain uses TRBV20-1 with TRBJ2-1, with D uncertain. The length of the CDR3 is 11 residues. Trimming took off 6 bases at V and 5 bases at J, with 8 bases between the two ends. Per germline, CDR1 DFQATT and CDR2 SNEGSKA (reference sequence). The CDR3 is CSAVRDNEQFF. The CDR3, as DNA: TGCAGTGCGGTTAGAGACAATGAGCAGTTCTTC.

V gene TRBV27 combines with J gene TRBJ2-2, with 7 bases matching TRBD2. The germline gives CDR1 MNHEY, CDR2 SMNVEV (reference sequence). The CDR3 has 14 amino acids. V shed 4 bases and J 6 bases; nucleotides not matched to a gene: 5. The CDR3 protein is CASSWAGRAGELFF. The CDR3, as DNA: TGTGCCAGCAGTTGGGCAGGGAGGGCCGGGGAGCTGTTTTTT.

This clone was observed a handful of times. The rearrangement joins TRBV15 to TRBJ2-1, with D perhaps matching TRBD1 (5 bases). Trimming removed 0 bases from V and 6 bases from J, with 12 bases in between. This CDR3 is built from 15 residues. CDR1 is LNHNV, CDR2 YYDKDF, per germline (reference sequence). The CDR3, as DNA: TGTGCCACCAGCAGAGAGGGCAGGGCCACCAATGAGCAGTTCTTC. Translating it yields CATSREGRATNEQFF.

The chain employs TRBV9 and TRBJ1-2; TRBD1 is a possible D gene (5 bases). CDR1 and CDR2 from the germline V gene are SGDLS and YYNGEE. The CDR3 spans 18 residues. Trimming took off 3 bases at V and 3 bases at J, with 24 bases between the two ends. In DNA form, the CDR3 reads TGTGCCAGCAGCGCCATGGGCGATACCAGGTGGGGGGACTATGGCTACACCTTC. Protein: CASSAMGDTRWGDYGYTF. Looking up the rest from reference TRBV9 and TRBJ1-2 gives the full variable domain: DSGVTQTPKHLITATGQRVTLRCSPRSGDLSVYWYQQSLDQGLQFLIQYYNGEERAKGNILERFSAQQFPDLHSELNLSSLELGDSALYFCASSAMGDTRWGDYGYTFGSGTRLTVV.